These 25 T cell receptor beta chains were all obtained from the same sample, sequenced in a study of graft-versus-host responses after intestinal transplantation. Clones were sequenced by immunoSEQ multiplex PCR, and TCRdb holds only the in-frame ones, with some missing. Among 50,000 to 75,000 clones, around 90% were seen once, and the ten largest hold more than 1.5%. Researchers processed graft tissue to release intraepithelial and lamina propria lymphocytes. Here the sequenced sample was ileum tissue, taken roughly 390 days after transplant. The receptors come from a human patient who received an intestinal transplant, so some T cells may come from the graft donor.

The V gene is TRBV18, the J gene TRBJ2-7; D remains ambiguous. Between the trimmed V and J ends, which lost 3 bases and 2 bases, there was a span of 20 bases. Per germline, CDR1 KGHSH and CDR2 LQKENI. The CDR3 consists of 17 residues. Here the CDR3 DNA reads TGTGCCAGCTCACCGGTAGGTACGCGGCAAGGGCCCTACGAGCAGTACTTC. As protein: CASSPVGTRQGPYEQYF.

Concerning this clone itself: The identical CDR3 is also encoded by other nucleotide sequences in the sample. This chain connects TRBV9 to TRBJ1-1, with D tentatively TRBD1 (5 bases). V was pared by 0 bases and J by 3 bases, with 6 bases between. Germline V gene sequence: CDR1 SGDLS, CDR2 YYNGEE. This CDR3 has 13 amino acids. DNA of the CDR3: TGTGCCAGCAGCGTAGGAGGGGACACTGAAGCTTTCTTT. This codes for CASSVGGDTEAFF.

J is TRBJ1-1 and V is TRBV4-2; TRBD1 is a possible D gene (5 bases). V dropped 6 bases and J dropped 0 bases, with 14 bases sitting between them. The CDR3 consists of 15 residues. Germline V lookup: CDR1 LGHNA, CDR2 YNFKEQ. CDR3: CASSPQGYMNTEAFF. CDR3 nucleotide sequence: TGTGCCAGCAGTCCCCAGGGATATATGAACACTGAAGCTTTCTTT.

This rearrangement joins TRBV19 to TRBJ1-5; D is unresolved. Germline V CDR1 and CDR2: LNHDA, SQIVND (reference sequence). The CDR3 runs to 15 residues. V lost 4 bases and J 5 bases, leaving 15 bases between the germline ends. The CDR3 DNA reads as TGTGCCAGTAGTACCCGGACGGGCGGCTATCAGCCCCAGCATTTT. As protein: CASSTRTGGYQPQHF.

The V call is TRBV4-1, the J call TRBJ1-1, with D uncertain. The germline gives CDR1 MGHRA, CDR2 YSYEKL. V was clipped by 3 bases and J by 3 bases, with 8 bases between them. This CDR3 spans 13 amino acids. The chain's CDR3 is CASSQATHTEAFF. The CDR3 DNA sequence: TGCGCCAGCAGCCAGGCGACGCACACTGAAGCTTTCTTT.

The J gene is TRBJ1-5, the V gene TRBV7-3, with D hard to call. The V end was cut by 2 bases, the J end by 7 bases, with 9 bases between. The CDR3 length is 13 residues. Germline CDR1 reads SGHTA; CDR2 reads FQGTGA. The DNA for the CDR3 is TGTGCCAGCAGCTTATACCCGGGACAGCCCCAGCATTTT. Translating gives CASSLYPGQPQHF.

The chain recombines TRBV10-3 with TRBJ1-5, with a tentative D call TRBD1 (5 bases). Trimming took 4 bases from V and 4 from J, leaving 8 bases between them. The CDR3 spans 13 residues. The germline V gene encodes CDR1 ENHRY and CDR2 SYGVKD. For the CDR3, the DNA is TGTGCCATCAGTGGATACAGGAATCAGCCCCAGCATTTT. This gives the protein CAISGYRNQPQHF.

The V and J genes are TRBV4-1 and TRBJ1-5; a weak D match, TRBD1 (5 bases). This CDR3 comprises 14 residues. Germline V gene data show CDR1 as MGHRA and CDR2 as YSYEKL. V dropped 1 base and J dropped 5 bases, with 9 bases sitting between them. The CDR3 region is CASSQGLGDQPQHF. The CDR3 region has the DNA TGCGCCAGCAGCCAAGGATTAGGGGATCAGCCCCAGCATTTT.

The chain uses TRBV2 and TRBJ1-2; TRBD1 might be the D (6 bases). Trimming left V 4 bases short and J 4 bases short, with 13 bases between. The CDR3 covers 14 residues. Germline V gives CDR1 SNHLY, CDR2 FYNNEI. This CDR3 is CASSGGGGIYGYTF. The CDR3, as DNA: TGTGCCAGCAGTGGAGGGGGTGGGATCTATGGCTACACCTTC.

This chain links TRBV28 with TRBJ2-7, with 9 bases matching TRBD2. Germline CDR1 MDHEN, CDR2 SYDVKM. V shed 3 bases, J shed 6 bases, and the junction held 0 bases outside the gene matches. The CDR3 has 12 residues. The CDR3 DNA follows: TGTGCCAGCAGTTTTAGCGGGAGCGAGCAGTACTTC. It yields the protein CASSFSGSEQYF.

The chain carries TRBV2 and TRBJ1-1; 9 positions agree with TRBD1. Trimming cost V 6 bases and J 4 bases; bases outside gene matches: 3. The CDR3 runs 13 residues. In germline, CDR1 is SNHLY, CDR2 FYNNEI. DNA of the CDR3: TGTGCCAGCAGGGACAGGGGCGGCACTGAAGCTTTCTTT. Translation: CASRDRGGTEAFF.

CDR3 residues: CSVITGTGNTIYF. CDR3 in DNA: TGCAGCGTTATCACAGGGACTGGAAACACCATATATTTT. The chain employs TRBV29-1 and TRBJ1-3; TRBD1 is a possible D gene (6 bases). V lost 5 bases and J lost 2, with 10 bases in between. CDR3 size: 13 residues. CDR1 and CDR2 (germline): SQVTM, ANQGSEA.

The chain couples TRBV28 to TRBJ2-5; the D is unclear. The CDR3 runs to 13 residues. V was cut by 6 bases and J by 0 bases, with 8 bases left in between. Germline CDR1 MDHEN, CDR2 SYDVKM. For the CDR3, the DNA is TGTGCCAGCAGCCCTGACAACCAAGAGACCCAGTACTTC. Its protein product is CASSPDNQETQYF.

The V and J genes are TRBV2 and TRBJ1-1; D possibly corresponds to TRBD1 (5 bases). The V gene lost 7 bases and the J gene lost 0 bases, with 15 bases spanning the gap. The CDR3 has 15 amino acids. Germline V gene sequence: CDR1 SNHLY, CDR2 FYNNEI. CDR3 sequence: CASKTGSFLNTEAFF. DNA of the CDR3: TGTGCCAGCAAAACAGGAAGCTTTCTGAACACTGAAGCTTTCTTT.

The chain carries TRBV5-4 and TRBJ2-5; D remains ambiguous. Germline CDR1 reads SGHNT; CDR2 reads YYREEE (reference sequence). The V and J ends lost 0 bases and 2 bases respectively, with 11 bases between them. The CDR3 has 15 amino acids. Here the CDR3 reads CASSLVSGEQETQYF. The DNA of the CDR3 is TGTGCCAGCAGCTTGGTATCCGGAGAACAAGAGACCCAGTACTTC. Using reference TRBV5-4 and TRBJ2-5 for the parts outside the CDR3, the full variable domain is ETGVTQSPTHLIKTRGQQVTLRCSSQSGHNTVSWYQQALGQGPQFIFQYYREEENGRGNFPPRFSGLQFPNYSSELNVNALELDDSALYLCASSLVSGEQETQYFGPGTRLLVL.

The chain couples TRBV10-1 to TRBJ1-1, with D maybe TRBD1 (6 bases). This CDR3 contains 14 residues. Trimming left V 4 bases short and J 1 base short, with 10 bases between. The germline CDR1 and CDR2 sequences are WNHNN and SYGVQD (reference sequence). Written as DNA, the CDR3 is TGCGCCAGCAGTGCCGACAGGCCGAACACTGAAGCTTTCTTT. Translation: CASSADRPNTEAFF.

This chain uses TRBV7-9 with TRBJ1-2; 7 bases fit TRBD1. With 10 bases clipped from V and 3 bases from J, the junction kept 5 bases outside the gene matches. CDR1 and CDR2 from the germline V gene are SEHNR and FQNEAQ (reference sequence). The CDR3 runs 12 residues. The CDR3 DNA follows: TGTGCCACCCGGGACAGCTACTATGGCTACACCTTC. Protein sequence: CATRDSYYGYTF.

The chain carries TRBV30 and TRBJ2-5, with 7 positions matching TRBD1. The tail of the sequence fits TRBJ2-7 better, so the J call may be wrong. CDR1 is GTSNPN, CDR2 SVGIG, per germline (reference sequence). This CDR3 contains 13 residues. CDR3 sequence (DNA): TGTGCCTGCCTTTCAGGGGGTTCCTACGAGCAGTACTTC. Its protein is CACLSGGSYEQYF.

The chain is built from TRBV28 and TRBJ2-2, with 8 nucleotides matching TRBD2. V lost 7 bases and J lost 4; bases outside the gene matches: 14. CDR3 length: 17 amino acids. Germline CDR1 is MDHEN and CDR2 is SYDVKM. CDR3 DNA sequence: TGTGCCAGCACCCTCCCAGGACGGGAGGGAGGCACCGGGGAGCTGTTTTTT. Its translation is CASTLPGREGGTGELFF.

This chain uses TRBV11-2 with TRBJ1-2; D unclear. There are 12 residues in the CDR3. CDR1 and CDR2 (germline): SGHAT, FQNNGV. With 3 bases removed from V and 4 bases from J, the gap between germline ends came to 6 bases. The CDR3 loop reads CASSFDLYGYTF. In DNA form, the CDR3 reads TGTGCCAGCAGCTTCGACCTCTATGGCTACACCTTC.

The chain uses TRBV5-4 and TRBJ2-5, with 8 bases fitting TRBD2. Per germline, CDR1 SGHNT and CDR2 YYREEE (reference sequence). J gave up 11 bases and V 4 bases, and 19 bases lay outside the gene matches. CDR3 length: 16 residues. In nucleotides, the CDR3 is TGTGCCAGCAGCATCGTAGCGGGGCCTATAAGGTGGGAGCAGTACTTC. Amino acids: CASSIVAGPIRWEQYF.

V gene TRBV6-5 combines with J gene TRBJ1-1; D remains unclear. Germline V gene data show CDR1 as MNHEY and CDR2 as SVGAGI. V lost 6 bases to trimming and J lost 4 bases, with 6 bases between them. This CDR3 has 11 amino acids. CDR3 protein: CASRMGTEAFF. In DNA, the CDR3 is TGTGCCAGCAGGATGGGCACTGAAGCTTTCTTT.

The chain couples TRBV7-3 to TRBJ2-2; perhaps D is TRBD1 or TRBD2 (6 bases each). Germline V lookup: CDR1 SGHTA, CDR2 FQGTGA. This CDR3 has 16 residues. Between the trimmed V and J ends, which lost 7 bases and 6 bases, there was a span of 21 bases. This chain's CDR3 is CASTRPGGFGSGELFF. CDR3 nucleotide sequence: TGTGCCAGCACCCGGCCCGGGGGCTTCGGGTCCGGGGAGCTGTTTTTT.

The J gene is TRBJ2-7, the V gene TRBV6-1; D is possibly TRBD1 (5 bases). Germline CDR1 reads MNHNS; CDR2 reads SASEGT. Trimming took 2 bases from V and 4 from J, leaving 12 bases between them. CDR3 length equals 14 residues. The CDR3 DNA sequence: TGTGCCAGCAGTGAATTACAGGTAGAATACGAGCAGTACTTC. Translated: CASSELQVEYEQYF.

The V and J genes are TRBV2 and TRBJ2-7; no clear D. There are 15 residues in the CDR3. Trimming left V 2 bases short and J 2 bases short, with 13 bases between. Per germline, CDR1 SNHLY and CDR2 FYNNEI. The CDR3 region has the DNA TGTGCCAGCAGTGAAACCCCGCCTGGGACCTACGAGCAGTACTTC. This encodes CASSETPPGTYEQYF. The full variable domain, in which reference TRBV2 and TRBJ2-7 provide the parts outside the CDR3, is EPEVTQTPSHQVTQMGQEVILRCVPISNHLYFYWYRQILGQKVEFLVSFYNNEISEKSEIFDDQFSVERPDGSNFTLKIRSTKLEDSAMYFCASSETPPGTYEQYFGPGTRLTVT.